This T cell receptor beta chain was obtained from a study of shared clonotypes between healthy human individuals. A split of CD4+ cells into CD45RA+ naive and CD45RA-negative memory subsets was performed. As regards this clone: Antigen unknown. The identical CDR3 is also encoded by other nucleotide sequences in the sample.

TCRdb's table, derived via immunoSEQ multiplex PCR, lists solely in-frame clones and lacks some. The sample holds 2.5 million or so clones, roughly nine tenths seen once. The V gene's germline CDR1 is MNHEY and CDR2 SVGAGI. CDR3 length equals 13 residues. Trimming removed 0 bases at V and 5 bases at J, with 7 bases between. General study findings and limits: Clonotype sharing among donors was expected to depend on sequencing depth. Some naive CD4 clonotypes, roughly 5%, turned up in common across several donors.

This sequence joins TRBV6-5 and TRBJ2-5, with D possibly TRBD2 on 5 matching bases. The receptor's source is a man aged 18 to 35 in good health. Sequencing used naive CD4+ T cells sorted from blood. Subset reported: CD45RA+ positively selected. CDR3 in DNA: TGTGCCAGCAGTTACTCGAGAGGGGAGACCCAGTACTTC. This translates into CASSYSRGETQYF.